This T cell receptor beta chain was sequenced in a study of blood T cell repertoires in COVID-19. Study at large: Samples came from the United States, Italy and Spain, spanning acute and convalescent COVID-19. T cells, B-cell-depleted T cells, or PBMCs provided the cDNA or gDNA that served as material.

This clone was seen only a few times. Original data processing: How many nucleated cells were present was estimated from reference gene primer amplification. Produced via immunoSEQ multiplex PCR; TCRdb's table is partial and in-frame only. The V and J calls and clone size are taken from that table; D and trimming were inferred from the DNA. The table has some 200,000 clones, under 90% seen once. The germline gives CDR1 LGHNA, CDR2 YSLEER. V lost 5 bases to trimming and J lost 4 bases; unmatched junction nucleotides: 5. This CDR3 is 15 amino acids long. This chain links TRBV4-3 with TRBJ2-5, with 12 bases matching TRBD2. The source of this sequence is a woman in her sixties who had recovered from COVID-19. Sequenced input: peripheral blood. In DNA, the CDR3 is TGCGCCAGCAGCGCGACTAGCGGGGGAGGAGAGACCCAGTACTTC. Protein sequence: CASSATSGGGETQYF.